One and the same sample provided the 3 T cell receptor beta chains below, sequenced in a study of graft-versus-host responses after intestinal transplantation. No antigen is known for these receptors. The data were produced by immunoSEQ multiplex PCR, yet TCRdb's version contains in-frame clones alone and is incomplete. Of more than 90,000 clones in the sample, around 93% were seen once. Sequencing was performed on unstimulated CD8+ T cells sorted from spleen or lymph node cells, taken before intestinal transplant. These receptors originate from a human donor who received an intestinal transplant.

The rearrangement uses TRBV9 and TRBJ1-6; TRBD1 is a possible D gene (6 bases). Germline lookup yields CDR1 SGDLS and CDR2 YYNGEE. CDR3 length: 14 amino acids. Trimming left V 7 bases short and J 1 base short, with 9 bases between. The CDR3 coding sequence is TGTGCCAGCGGGGGGGCATCCTATAATTCACCCCTCCACTTT. The encoded protein is CASGGASYNSPLHF.

This clone was seen only once. V and J are TRBV6-5 and TRBJ2-1, with D hard to call. The CDR3 has 14 residues. The germline CDR1 and CDR2 sequences are MNHEY and SVGAGI. V lost 3 bases to trimming and J lost 8 bases, with 14 bases between them. This CDR3 reads CASSYVGEKDEQFF. Written as DNA, the CDR3 is TGTGCCAGCAGTTATGTAGGAGAGAAGGATGAGCAGTTCTTC.

This chain connects TRBV30 to TRBJ2-1; weak D call: TRBD1 (5 bases). The CDR3 spans 14 residues. V lost 4 bases and J lost 6, with 16 bases in between. Germline V gives CDR1 GTSNPN, CDR2 SVGIG (reference sequence). CDR3 sequence: CAWILAGSINEQFF. In DNA, the CDR3 is TGTGCCTGGATTCTGGCAGGGTCGATCAATGAGCAGTTCTTC.